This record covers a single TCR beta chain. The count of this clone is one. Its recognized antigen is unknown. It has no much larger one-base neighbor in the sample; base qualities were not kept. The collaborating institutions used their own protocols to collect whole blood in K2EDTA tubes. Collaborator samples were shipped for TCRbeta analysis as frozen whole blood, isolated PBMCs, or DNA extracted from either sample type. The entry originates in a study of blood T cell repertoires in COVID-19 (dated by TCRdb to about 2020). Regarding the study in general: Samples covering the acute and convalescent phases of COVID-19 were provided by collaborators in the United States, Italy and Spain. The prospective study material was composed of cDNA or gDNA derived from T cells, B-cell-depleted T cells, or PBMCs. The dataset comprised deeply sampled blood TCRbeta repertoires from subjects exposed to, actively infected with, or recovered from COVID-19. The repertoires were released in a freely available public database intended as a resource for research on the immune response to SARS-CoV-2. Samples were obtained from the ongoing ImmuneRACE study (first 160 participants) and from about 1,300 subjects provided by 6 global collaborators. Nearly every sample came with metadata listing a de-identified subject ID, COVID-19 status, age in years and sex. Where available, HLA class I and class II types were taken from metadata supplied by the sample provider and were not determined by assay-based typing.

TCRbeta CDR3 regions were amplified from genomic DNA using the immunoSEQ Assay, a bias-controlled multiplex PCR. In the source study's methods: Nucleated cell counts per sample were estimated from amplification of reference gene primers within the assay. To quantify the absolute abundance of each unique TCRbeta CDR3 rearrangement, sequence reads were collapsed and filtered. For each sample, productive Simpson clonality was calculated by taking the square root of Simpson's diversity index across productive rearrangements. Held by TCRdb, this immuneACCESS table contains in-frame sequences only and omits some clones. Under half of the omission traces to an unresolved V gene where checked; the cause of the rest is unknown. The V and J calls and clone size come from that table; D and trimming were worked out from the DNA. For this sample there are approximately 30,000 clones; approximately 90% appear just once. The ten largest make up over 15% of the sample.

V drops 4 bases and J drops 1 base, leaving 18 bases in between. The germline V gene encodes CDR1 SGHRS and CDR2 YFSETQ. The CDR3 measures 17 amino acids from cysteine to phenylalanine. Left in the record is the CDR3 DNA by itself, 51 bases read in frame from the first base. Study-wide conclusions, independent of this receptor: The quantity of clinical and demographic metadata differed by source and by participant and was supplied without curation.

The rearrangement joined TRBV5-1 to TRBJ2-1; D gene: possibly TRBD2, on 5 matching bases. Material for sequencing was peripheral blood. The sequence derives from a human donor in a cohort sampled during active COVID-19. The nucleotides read TGCGCCAGCAGCCCCGATCTTACTAGATTATCCTACAATGAGCAGTTCTTC. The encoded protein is CASSPDLTRLSYNEQFF.